This entry concerns a single T cell receptor (beta chain). This clonotype was found many times. The antigen it binds to is not known. The record has no base qualities; no much larger clone is one base away. The sample originates from a study of T cells in Graves' hyperthyroidism and ophthalmopathy (dated by TCRdb to between 2018 and 2020). Study-level background: Peripheral blood was collected at initial diagnosis, before any treatment. TCR V-J signatures able to tell the groups apart were searched for in a discovery cohort of 100 patients, of whom 40 to 45 had Graves' ophthalmopathy and more than 55 had stable Graves' hyperthyroidism. Prospective prediction of ophthalmopathy was tested in an independent validation cohort of approximately 19 hyperthyroidism patients and roughly 16 patients who later progressed to ophthalmopathy. The roughly 91 discovery patients were randomly split 7:3 into training and test sets. Thyroid tissue and blood T-cell repertoires from about six Graves' hyperthyroidism patients were also compared in the study. After blood sampling, hyperthyroidism patients were treated with methimazole at a starting dose of 30 mg daily, and ophthalmopathy patients were treated with high-dose intravenous methylprednisolone. The paper describes TCR Vbeta CDR3 sequencing of around 130 peripheral blood samples, made up of 43 ophthalmopathy patients, over 70 hyperthyroidism patients and roughly 17 progressor patients.

CDR1 and CDR2 are drawn from the germline V gene (reference sequence): SEHNR, FQNEAQ. Germline trimming amounts to 11 bases on V and 7 bases on J, with 6 as the count of junction bases outside the gene matches. From its cysteine to its phenylalanine, the CDR3 spans 12 amino acids. Just the 36-base CDR3 DNA is kept, in frame starting at base 1. The TCR beta CDR3 regions were amplified from RNA transcripts. For the first round of RT-PCR on the TCR CDR3, the HTBI primer set was used together with the Qiagen OneStep RT-PCR kit. Libraries were constructed in a second round of multiplex PCR, after which size selection and purification were carried out. Libraries were sequenced paired-end with 100 bp reads on an Illumina HiSeq2000. Per the authors' processing: SOAPnuke was used to process the raw data, with reads discarded if the reads contained adapters or uncalled bases, had a mean Phred below 15, or lacked an exact constant-primer or identifier match. High-quality paired reads were merged using COPE v1.2.5, and each unique nucleotide sequence was defined as a clonotype. Clonotypes were aligned to IMGT TRBV, TRBD and TRBJ reference segments using MiTCR v1.1. The analysis included only V-J combinations with a frequency above 0.0001, which together covered roughly 99% of the repertoires. The TCS score was defined as F50 (clonal expansion) divided by E x V (chaos), with BLOSUM62-based TCRdist calculated between CDR3 peptides within each V-J. Welch's t-statistics and random forest reduced around 510 V-J features to 13, which were used in a naive Bayes classifier (R e1071). The Morisita-Horn index was used to measure how similar the thyroid and blood repertoires were. Through fastp at Q25 and MiXCR, TCRdb rebuilt clones from the public reads, retaining in-frame beta chains. Rows with a matching CDR3 protein are joined into one entry that keeps the most common DNA and genes. None of the V and J calls come from the authors' own analysis; TCRdb made them. Present in this sample are roughly 560,000 distinct CDR3 sequences, over 12% of which were seen just once. 4% to 5.5% of the sample goes to the ten largest clones.

The paper as a whole reports these results and caveats: No statistical method was used to fix the sample size in advance, and group allocation was not hidden from the investigators. Most expanded thyroid clonotypes (frequency above 0.001) were also detected in blood, a finding suggesting that blood repertoires may reflect thyroid immune responses. Ophthalmopathy was separated from stable hyperthyroidism by a 13 V-J signature model, with approximately 86% sensitivity and approximately 81% specificity obtained in cross-validation and 80%/75% obtained in testing. During validation, the model predicted progression to ophthalmopathy a median of approximately 6 months ahead of onset, with roughly 65% sensitivity and 72.22% specificity.

Ophthalmopathy patients had moderately to severely active disease, with a Clinical Activity Score of 3 or more, a NOSPECS grade of 4 or more, and a disease duration of less than 3 months. Any patient with an uncontrolled infection, another autoimmune disease, pregnancy or lactation was excluded. Diagnoses relied on clinical symptoms, serum thyroxine and TRAb, thyroid ultrasound and orbital computed tomography. PBMCs were isolated from about 9.1 ml of fresh peripheral blood by Ficoll-Paque density gradient centrifugation. Total RNA was extracted with Trizol reagent, and quality was checked on an Agilent 2100 Bioanalyzer.

The sequenced sample was blood. This clonotype originated in a woman between 40 and 50 years old with Graves' ophthalmopathy. The chain couples TRBV7-9 to TRBJ1-1; TRBD1 fits 11 bases in the junction. The CDR3 protein: CAGGQGVGEAFF. The nucleotide sequence reads as follows: TGTGCCGGGGGACAGGGGGTGGGTGAAGCTTTCTTT.